This T cell receptor (beta chain) was identified during a study of blood T cell repertoires in COVID-19. Background on the study: Some COVID-19 samples were acute and others convalescent; all came from the United States, Italy and Spain. The cDNA or gDNA used as material had been derived from T cells, B-cell-depleted T cells, or PBMCs.

As handled by the study authors: Estimation of nucleated cell counts relied on the amplification of reference gene primers. Clones were sequenced by immunoSEQ multiplex PCR, and TCRdb holds only the in-frame ones, with some missing. V, J and clone size are taken as reported in that table, and D and trimming were inferred from the DNA itself. The sample has roughly 40,000 clones, approximately 79% seen once; the top ten hold roughly 21%. CDR3 length: 15 residues. In germline, CDR1 is SGHRS, CDR2 YFSETQ. Trimming took 0 bases from V and 0 from J, leaving 7 bases between them. The chain links TRBV5-1 to TRBJ2-1; D ambiguous. Sequenced input: peripheral blood. The origin of this receptor is a man aged 65 to 79 with acute or convalescent COVID-19. The CDR3 nucleotides read TGCGCCAGCAGCTTGGACACTAACTCCTACAATGAGCAGTTCTTC. Encoded protein: CASSLDTNSYNEQFF.